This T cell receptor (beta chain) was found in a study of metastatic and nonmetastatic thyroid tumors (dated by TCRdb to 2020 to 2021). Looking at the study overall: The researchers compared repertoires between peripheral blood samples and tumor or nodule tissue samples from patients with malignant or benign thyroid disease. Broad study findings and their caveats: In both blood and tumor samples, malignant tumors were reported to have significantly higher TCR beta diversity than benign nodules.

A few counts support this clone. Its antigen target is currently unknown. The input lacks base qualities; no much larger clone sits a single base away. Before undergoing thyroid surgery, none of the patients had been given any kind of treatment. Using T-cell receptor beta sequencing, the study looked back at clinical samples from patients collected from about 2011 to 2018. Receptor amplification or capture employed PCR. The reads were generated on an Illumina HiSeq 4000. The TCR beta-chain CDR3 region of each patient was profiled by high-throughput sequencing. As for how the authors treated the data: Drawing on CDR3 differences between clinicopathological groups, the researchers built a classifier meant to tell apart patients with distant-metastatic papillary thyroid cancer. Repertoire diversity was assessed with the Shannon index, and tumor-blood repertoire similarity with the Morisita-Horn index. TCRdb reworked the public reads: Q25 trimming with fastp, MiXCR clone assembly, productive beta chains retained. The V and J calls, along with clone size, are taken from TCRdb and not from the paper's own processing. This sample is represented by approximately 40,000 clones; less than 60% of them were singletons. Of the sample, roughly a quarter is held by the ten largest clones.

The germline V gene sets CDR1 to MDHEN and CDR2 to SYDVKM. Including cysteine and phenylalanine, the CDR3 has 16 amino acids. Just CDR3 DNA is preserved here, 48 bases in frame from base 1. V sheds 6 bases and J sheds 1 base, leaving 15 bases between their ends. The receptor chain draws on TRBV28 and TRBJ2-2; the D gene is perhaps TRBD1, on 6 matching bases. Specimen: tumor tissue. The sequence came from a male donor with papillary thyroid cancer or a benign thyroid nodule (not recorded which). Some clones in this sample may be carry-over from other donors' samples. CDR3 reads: CASSPRQVLNTGELFF. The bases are TGTGCCAGCAGCCCTAGACAGGTACTGAACACCGGGGAGCTGTTTTTT.